The clone carrying this T cell receptor (beta chain) appeared a single time. The sample is drawn from a study of blood T cell repertoires in COVID-19. Study details: PBMCs, B-cell-depleted T cells, or T cells were the source of the cDNA or gDNA that made up the material.

CDR3 length equals 15 residues. Per the germline V gene, CDR1 is MNHEY and CDR2 is SVGEGT. The trim removed 0 bases at V and 5 bases at J, leaving 4 bases unmatched. Source study methods: For nucleated cells, counts were estimated from reference gene primer amplification. Here immunoSEQ multiplex PCR was the method, and the copy in TCRdb shows in-frame clones only, minus some. D and trimming were read from the DNA, whereas the V and J calls and clone size are those reported in that table. The data hold about 480,000 clones, with 75% to 90% observed a single time. The source material was peripheral blood. This clonotype originated in a woman in her 30s with acute or convalescent COVID-19. V gene TRBV6-2 or TRBV6-3 combines with J gene TRBJ2-1; TRBD2 aligns across 7 bases. The CDR3 is CASSYSTGGDNEQFF. The CDR3 DNA sequence: TGTGCCAGCAGTTACTCAACGGGGGGAGACAATGAGCAGTTCTTC.